A single sample is the source of the 20 T cell receptor beta chains below, sequenced in a study of breast tumors, draining lymph nodes, adjacent tissues. TCRdb recomputed calls from the multiplex PCR reads with MiXCR, one row per CDR3 protein. The sample has thousands of distinct CDR3 sequences; 42% are singletons. Material: tumor-adjacent breast tissue. The receptors come from a female donor with breast cancer. Some clones in this sample may be carry-over from other donors' samples.

This chain links TRBV7-2 with TRBJ2-1; TRBD2 is a possible D gene (5 bases). This CDR3 has 14 residues. V lost 1 base and J 10 bases, leaving 14 bases between the germline ends. The germline CDR1 and CDR2 sequences are SGHTA and FQGNSA. The CDR3 sequence is CASSLVLRAEEQFF. The CDR3 nucleotides read TGTGCCAGCAGCTTAGTTTTGCGAGCGGAGGAGCAGTTCTTC.

This clonotype is termed medium-sized (0.01 to 0.1%). The chain links TRBV12-3 or TRBV12-4 to TRBJ2-3; D perhaps matches TRBD2 (6 bases). This CDR3 spans 16 amino acids. The V and J ends lost 3 bases and 1 base respectively, with 14 bases between them. The CDR3 loop reads CASSFQEGKGTDTQYF. DNA of the CDR3: TGTGCCAGCAGTTTTCAGGAGGGTAAAGGCACAGATACGCAGTATTTT.

This clonotype showed up many times. This CDR3 reads CSAETSGRAGELFF. CDR3 sequence (DNA): TGCAGTGCGGAGACTAGCGGGAGGGCCGGGGAGCTGTTTTTT. The rearrangement uses TRBV20-1 and TRBJ2-2; 14 positions agree with TRBD2. V shed 6 bases, J shed 6 bases, and the junction held 3 bases outside the gene matches. This CDR3 contains 14 residues. CDR1 and CDR2 from the germline V gene are DFQATT and SNEGSKA (reference sequence).

By share, this clonotype counts as medium-sized (0.01 to 0.1%). CDR3 amino acids: CASSPRGPYTF. The CDR3 coding sequence is TGTGCCAGCAGTCCCAGAGGGCCCTACACCTTC. This chain joins TRBV6-6 and TRBJ1-2; the D is unclear. Germline V gene sequence: CDR1 MNHNY, CDR2 SVGAGI (reference sequence). The CDR3 spans 11 residues. Trimming took off 5 bases at V and 10 bases at J, with 11 bases between the two ends.

Note on this clonotype: At one boundary the junction diverges from the germline segment, which might be a read error. This sequence joins TRBV20-1 and TRBJ2-6; the D is unclear. Looked up from germline, CDR1 is DFQATT and CDR2 is SNEGSKA (reference sequence). This CDR3 has 14 residues. The CDR3 sequence: CSAHSYSGTNVLTF. CDR3 in DNA: TGCAGTGCCCACTCGTACTCTGGGACCAACGTCCTGACTTTC.

This clonotype is labeled medium-sized. The chain uses TRBV20-1 and TRBJ1-2, with 9 bases fitting TRBD1. V trimming: 3 bases; J trimming: 3 bases; junction bases outside the gene matches: 5. The length of the CDR3 is 14 residues. Germline lookup yields CDR1 DFQATT and CDR2 SNEGSKA (reference sequence). This chain's CDR3 is CSASITGGDYGYTF. The CDR3 DNA follows: TGCAGTGCTAGTATCACAGGGGGCGACTATGGCTACACCTTC.

V is TRBV11-2 and J is TRBJ2-7; 10 bases fit TRBD2. There are 14 residues in the CDR3. From germline, CDR1 is SGHAT and CDR2 FQNNGV. Trimming took 8 bases from V and 7 from J; bases not matched to a gene: 11. CDR3 in amino acids: CASAGSGRAGEQYF. The CDR3 nucleotides are TGTGCCAGCGCCGGAAGCGGGAGGGCTGGGGAGCAGTACTTC.

The chain carries TRBV20-1 and TRBJ2-3, with 8 bases lining up with TRBD2. The CDR3 has 15 amino acids. Germline CDR1 DFQATT, CDR2 SNEGSKA (reference sequence). J was trimmed by 1 base and V by 5 bases; bases with no gene match: 8. The CDR3 DNA follows: TGCAGTGCTCAAGCGGGAGAGACAGGCACAGATACGCAGTATTTT. It codes for CSAQAGETGTDTQYF.

Judged by abundance, this clonotype is medium-sized. This chain uses TRBV20-1 with TRBJ1-6; TRBD1 is a possible D gene (5 bases). The germline CDR1 and CDR2 sequences are DFQATT and SNEGSKA (reference sequence). The CDR3 extends over 14 amino acids. Trimming removed 0 bases from V and 10 bases from J, with 13 bases in between. The CDR3 DNA follows: TGCAGTGCTAGAGATCAGGGAGGAAACTCACCCCTCCACTTT. This codes for CSARDQGGNSPLHF.

The chain employs TRBV7-9 and TRBJ1-6; no reliable D call. Trimming stripped 6 bases from V and 8 bases from J, with 8 bases between. The length of the CDR3 is 12 residues. The germline V gene encodes CDR1 SEHNR and CDR2 FQNEAQ (reference sequence). The CDR3 reads CASRDGDSPLHF. CDR3 coding DNA: TGTGCCAGCAGGGACGGCGATTCACCCCTCCACTTT.

By its share, this clonotype is medium-sized. The chain uses TRBV29-1 and TRBJ2-1, with 8 nucleotides matching TRBD1. With 5 bases clipped from V and 4 bases from J, the junction kept 7 bases outside the gene matches. The CDR3 sequence is 14 residues long. Germline lookup yields CDR1 SQVTM and CDR2 ANQGSEA. The CDR3 protein is CSVRAGGAYNEQFF. The CDR3 coding sequence is TGCAGCGTTCGGGCAGGGGGCGCTTACAATGAGCAGTTCTTC.

The chain uses TRBV6-1 and TRBJ1-4, with 9 positions matching TRBD1. The germline gives CDR1 MNHNS, CDR2 SASEGT. This CDR3 is 16 amino acids long. V was clipped by 2 bases and J by 4 bases; unmatched bases: 5. CDR3 coding DNA: TGTGCCAGCAGTGAAAGTCCGGGACAGGGTAATGAAAAACTGTTTTTT. This translates into CASSESPGQGNEKLFF.

V is TRBV2 and J is TRBJ2-1; TRBD2 matches 10 bases. The J segment lost 3 bases and the V segment lost 10 bases, leaving 6 bases of the junction unmatched. The germline V gene encodes CDR1 SNHLY and CDR2 FYNNEI. CDR3 length equals 14 residues. CDR3 in amino acids: CATGPSGGYNEQFF. The DNA for the CDR3 is TGTGCCACCGGACCTAGCGGGGGCTACAATGAGCAGTTCTTC.

By share, this clonotype ranks as large (0.1 to 1%). The V gene is TRBV19, the J gene TRBJ2-5; D gene ambiguous. V dropped 5 bases and J dropped 2 bases, with 9 bases sitting between them. The germline V gene has CDR1 LNHDA and CDR2 SQIVND (reference sequence). The CDR3 covers 13 residues. For the CDR3, the DNA is TGTGCCAGTAGTGTTACCCAACAAGAGACCCAGTACTTC. Translating it yields CASSVTQQETQYF.

By frequency in the sample, this clonotype is medium-sized (0.01 to 0.1%). The chain links TRBV20-1 to TRBJ1-6; D ambiguous. There are 14 residues in the CDR3. V lost 3 bases and J lost 8, with 14 bases in between. Per the germline V gene, CDR1 is DFQATT and CDR2 is SNEGSKA (reference sequence). The CDR3 DNA reads as TGCAGTGCTAGGACGTTGTCGGCGGATTCACCCCTCCACTTT. Translating it yields CSARTLSADSPLHF.

This sequence joins TRBV6-6 and TRBJ2-5; D uncertain. Germline CDR1 is MNHNY and CDR2 is SVGAGI (reference sequence). The length of the CDR3 is 13 residues. V gave up 6 bases and J gave up 2 bases, with 10 bases separating them. The chain's CDR3 is CASSRTEQETQYF. In DNA form, the CDR3 reads TGTGCCAGCAGCCGGACGGAACAAGAGACCCAGTACTTC.

The rearrangement links TRBV5-6 to TRBJ1-1; TRBD1 agrees at 9 bases. Germline CDR1 and CDR2: SGHDT and YYEEEE. The CDR3 is 15 amino acids. J lost 4 bases, V lost 2 bases, and 6 bases had no gene match. The CDR3: CASSFGTGPGTEAFF. CDR3 sequence (DNA): TGTGCCAGCAGCTTCGGGACAGGGCCGGGCACTGAAGCTTTCTTT.

The rearrangement links TRBV5-1 to TRBJ2-7; D is possibly TRBD1 (6 bases). Germline CDR1 SGHRS, CDR2 YFSETQ. CDR3 size: 19 residues. Trimming removed 4 bases at V and 2 bases at J, with 28 bases between. The CDR3 DNA sequence: TGCGCCAGCAGCCTACTACTTAATGCCGACAGGAAGGGTACCTACGAGCAGTACTTC. It specifies CASSLLLNADRKGTYEQYF.

Comment on this clonotype: One junction end disagrees with the germline gene, perhaps due to a read error. The chain recombines TRBV7-2 with TRBJ2-2; a weak D match, TRBD2 (6 bases). The CDR3 spans 14 residues. Looked up from germline, CDR1 is SGHTA and CDR2 is FQGNSA. CDR3 sequence (DNA): TGTGCAGGTGCTAACGGGAGTCGTACCGGGGAGCAGTTTTTT. Translation: CAGANGSRTGEQFF.

This clonotype has only one observation. The chain uses TRBV20-1 and TRBJ2-3; 15 nucleotides agree with TRBD2. CDR3 length: 20 amino acids. Trimming at V came to 4 bases and at J to 3 bases, leaving 17 bases not matched to a gene. Germline values: CDR1 DFQATT, CDR2 SNEGSKA (reference sequence). CDR3 DNA sequence: TGCAGTGCTACCCGCCCCGGACTAGCGGGAGGGCCTGGGTGGACAGATACGCAGTATTTT. This encodes CSATRPGLAGGPGWTDTQYF.